The present entry profiles one T cell receptor (beta chain) with its context. What it binds is unknown. The PCR ran on 60 Vbeta and 13 Jbeta primers. Sequencing was performed with immunoSEQ multiplex PCR; in TCRdb, only in-frame clones are kept and a portion is missing. The table records roughly 110,000 clones, just under 75% of them present only once. The data belong to a study of cytomegalovirus exposure and HLA in healthy donors. Study-level findings and limits: A later analysis revealed that TCR association rates differed between HLA loci, peaking at DRB1 and bottoming out at HLA-C.

The CDR3 has 13 amino acids. Trimming removed 2 bases from V and 8 bases from J, with 11 bases in between. Germline V CDR1 and CDR2: WNHNN, SYGVQD (reference sequence). The TCR was taken from a human donor in good health. Sample: PBMCs. The J gene is TRBJ2-3, the V gene TRBV10-1, with TRBD2 as a possible D gene (7 bases). CDR3 amino acids: CASSEIRGATQYF. CDR3 sequence (DNA): TGCGCCAGCAGTGAGATTCGGGGGGCTACGCAGTATTTT.